This TCR beta chain is drawn from a study of blood T cell repertoires in COVID-19. Method: immunoSEQ multiplex PCR; TCRdb's copy keeps in-frame clones and lacks some. This sample has some 90,000 clones, with around 89% found just once. Germline CDR1 and CDR2: SEHNR and FQNEAQ (reference sequence). V lost 10 bases and J lost 5, with 15 bases in between. The CDR3 covers 13 residues. The chain combines TRBV7-9 with TRBJ2-1, with D maybe TRBD2 (5 bases). The sample was peripheral blood. This TCR derives from a man aged 45-65 years with COVID-19, enrolled during active disease. CDR3 bases: TGTGCCACCCCGGGGAGTGGAAACAATGAGCAGTTCTTC. It specifies CATPGSGNNEQFF.